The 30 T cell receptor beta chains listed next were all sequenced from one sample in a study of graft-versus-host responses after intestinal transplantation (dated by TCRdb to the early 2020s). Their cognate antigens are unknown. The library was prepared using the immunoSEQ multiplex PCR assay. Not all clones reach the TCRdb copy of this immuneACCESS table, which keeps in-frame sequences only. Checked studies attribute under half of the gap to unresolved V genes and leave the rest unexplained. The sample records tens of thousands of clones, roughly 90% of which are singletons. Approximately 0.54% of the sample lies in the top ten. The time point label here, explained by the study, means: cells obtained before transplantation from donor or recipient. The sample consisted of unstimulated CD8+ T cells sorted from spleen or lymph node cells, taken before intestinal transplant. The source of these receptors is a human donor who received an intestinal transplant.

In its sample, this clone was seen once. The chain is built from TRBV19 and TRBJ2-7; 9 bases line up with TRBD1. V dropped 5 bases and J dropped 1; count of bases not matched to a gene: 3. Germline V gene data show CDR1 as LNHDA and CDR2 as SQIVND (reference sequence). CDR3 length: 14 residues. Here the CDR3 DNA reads TGTGCCAGTAGTTCGGGGACAGGGTCCTACGAGCAGTACTTC. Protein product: CASSSGTGSYEQYF. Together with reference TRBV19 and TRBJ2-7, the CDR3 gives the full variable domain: DGGITQSPKYLFRKEGQNVTLSCEQNLNHDAMYWYRQDPGQGLRLIYYSQIVNDFQKGDIAEGYSVSREKKESFPLTVTSAQKNPTAFYLCASSSGTGSYEQYFGPGTRLTVT.

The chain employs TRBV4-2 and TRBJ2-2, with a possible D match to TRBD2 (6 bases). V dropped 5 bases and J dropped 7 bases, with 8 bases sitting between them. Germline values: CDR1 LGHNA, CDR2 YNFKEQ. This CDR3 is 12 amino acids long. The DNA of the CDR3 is TGTGCCAGCAGCTTAGCGGACGGGGAGCTGTTTTTT. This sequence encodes CASSLADGELFF.

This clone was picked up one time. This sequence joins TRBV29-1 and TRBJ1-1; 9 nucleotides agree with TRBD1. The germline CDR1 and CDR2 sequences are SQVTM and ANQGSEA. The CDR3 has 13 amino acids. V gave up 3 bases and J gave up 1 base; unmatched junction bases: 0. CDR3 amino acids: CSVEGQGNTEAFF. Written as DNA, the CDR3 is TGCAGCGTTGAGGGACAGGGGAACACTGAAGCTTTCTTT.

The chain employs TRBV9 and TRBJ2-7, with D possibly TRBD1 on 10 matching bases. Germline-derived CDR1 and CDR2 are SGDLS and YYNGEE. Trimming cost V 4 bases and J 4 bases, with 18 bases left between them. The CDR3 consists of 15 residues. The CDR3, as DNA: TGTGCCAGCAGCCTAGCGGGACAGGGGCCTTACGAGCAGTACTTC. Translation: CASSLAGQGPYEQYF.

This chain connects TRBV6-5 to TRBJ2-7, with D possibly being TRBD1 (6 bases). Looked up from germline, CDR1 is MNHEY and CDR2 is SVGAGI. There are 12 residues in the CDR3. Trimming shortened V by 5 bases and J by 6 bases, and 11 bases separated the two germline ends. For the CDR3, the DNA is TGTGCCAGCAGTGAGGGGGACATCGAGCAGTACTTC. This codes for CASSEGDIEQYF.

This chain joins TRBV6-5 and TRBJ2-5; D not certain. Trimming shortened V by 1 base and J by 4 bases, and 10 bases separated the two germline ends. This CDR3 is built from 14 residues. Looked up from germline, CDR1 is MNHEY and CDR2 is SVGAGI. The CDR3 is CASSYLGERETQYF. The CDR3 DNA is TGTGCCAGCAGTTACTTGGGTGAGCGAGAGACCCAGTACTTC.

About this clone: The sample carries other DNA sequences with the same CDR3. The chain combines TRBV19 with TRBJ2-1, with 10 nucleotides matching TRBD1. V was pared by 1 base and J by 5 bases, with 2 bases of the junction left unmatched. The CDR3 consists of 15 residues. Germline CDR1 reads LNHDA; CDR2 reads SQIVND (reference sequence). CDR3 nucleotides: TGTGCCAGTAGTATAGGGACAGGGGGGAACAATGAGCAGTTCTTC. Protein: CASSIGTGGNNEQFF.

CDR3 protein: CAWRPVPGQVFGNTIYF. The CDR3 region has the DNA TGTGCCTGGAGACCCGTTCCGGGACAGGTATTTGGAAACACCATATATTTT. The chain carries TRBV30 and TRBJ1-3; 8 bases line up with TRBD1. The V segment lost 3 bases and the J segment 3 bases; nucleotides outside the gene matches: 13. The CDR3 is 17 residues long. The V gene's germline CDR1 is GTSNPN and CDR2 SVGIG (reference sequence).

The CDR3 DNA is TGTGCCAGCAGTCCCCTCCTGGGAGGACAAGAGACCCAGTACTTC. It translates to CASSPLLGGQETQYF. The V and J genes are TRBV27 and TRBJ2-5; maybe TRBD2 (6 bases). The CDR3 sequence is 15 residues long. V shed 5 bases and J shed 2 bases, with 15 bases lying between them. Per germline, CDR1 MNHEY and CDR2 SMNVEV (reference sequence).

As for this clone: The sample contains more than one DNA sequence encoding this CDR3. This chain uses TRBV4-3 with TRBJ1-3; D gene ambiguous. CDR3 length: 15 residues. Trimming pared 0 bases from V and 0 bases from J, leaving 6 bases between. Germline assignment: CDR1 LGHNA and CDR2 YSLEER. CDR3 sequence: CASSQDPGSGNTIYF. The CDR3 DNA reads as TGCGCCAGCAGCCAAGATCCGGGCTCTGGAAACACCATATATTTT.

This CDR3 reads CASAASGSFLNEQFF. CDR3 DNA: TGCGCCAGCGCGGCGTCAGGGTCTTTCTTGAATGAGCAGTTCTTC. This chain links TRBV5-1 with TRBJ2-1, with a possible D match to TRBD1 (5 bases). Trimming removed 7 bases from V and 7 bases from J, with 21 bases in between. Germline CDR1 reads SGHRS; CDR2 reads YFSETQ. CDR3 size: 15 residues.

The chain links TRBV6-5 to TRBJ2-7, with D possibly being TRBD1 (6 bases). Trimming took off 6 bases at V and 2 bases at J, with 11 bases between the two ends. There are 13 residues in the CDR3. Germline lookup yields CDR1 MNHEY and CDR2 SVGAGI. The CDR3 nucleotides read TGTGCCAGCAGCCCCAGGGGCCCCTACGAGCAGTACTTC. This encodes CASSPRGPYEQYF.

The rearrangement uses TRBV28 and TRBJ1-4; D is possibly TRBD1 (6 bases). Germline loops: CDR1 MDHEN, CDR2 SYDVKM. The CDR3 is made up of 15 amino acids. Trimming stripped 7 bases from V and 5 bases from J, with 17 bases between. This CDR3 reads CASTQNRETNEKLFF. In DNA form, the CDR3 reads TGTGCCAGCACCCAAAACAGGGAAACCAATGAAAAACTGTTTTTT.

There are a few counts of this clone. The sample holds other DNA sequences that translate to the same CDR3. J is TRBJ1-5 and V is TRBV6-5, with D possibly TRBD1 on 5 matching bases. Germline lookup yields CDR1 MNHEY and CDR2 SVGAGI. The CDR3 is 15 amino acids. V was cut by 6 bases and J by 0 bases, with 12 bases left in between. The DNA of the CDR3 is TGTGCCAGCAGCCTAACAGGTTATAGCAATCAGCCCCAGCATTTT. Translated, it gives CASSLTGYSNQPQHF.

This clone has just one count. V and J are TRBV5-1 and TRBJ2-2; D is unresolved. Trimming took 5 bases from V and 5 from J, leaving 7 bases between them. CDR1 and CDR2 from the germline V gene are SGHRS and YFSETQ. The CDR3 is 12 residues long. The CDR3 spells CASRHNTGELFF. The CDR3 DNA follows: TGCGCCAGCAGACACAATACCGGGGAGCTGTTTTTT.

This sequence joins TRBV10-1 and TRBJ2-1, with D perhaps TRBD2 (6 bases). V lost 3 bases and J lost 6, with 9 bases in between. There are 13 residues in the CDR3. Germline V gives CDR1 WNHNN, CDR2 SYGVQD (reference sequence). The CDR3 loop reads CASSDGGVNEQFF. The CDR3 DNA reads TGCGCCAGCAGTGATGGAGGGGTCAATGAGCAGTTCTTC.

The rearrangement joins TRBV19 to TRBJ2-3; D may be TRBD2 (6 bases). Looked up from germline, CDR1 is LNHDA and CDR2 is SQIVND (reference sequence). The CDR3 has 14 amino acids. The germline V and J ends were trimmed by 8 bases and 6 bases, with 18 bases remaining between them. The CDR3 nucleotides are TGTGCCAGTCGGCGCAGGGACTTTGGGGATACGCAGTATTTT. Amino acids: CASRRRDFGDTQYF.

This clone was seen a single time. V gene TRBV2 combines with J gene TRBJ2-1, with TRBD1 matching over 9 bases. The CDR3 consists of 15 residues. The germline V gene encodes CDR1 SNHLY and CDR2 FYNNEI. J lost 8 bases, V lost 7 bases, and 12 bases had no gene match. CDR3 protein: CASNSPGQGRYEQFF. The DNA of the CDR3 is TGTGCCAGCAACTCCCCCGGACAGGGGAGATATGAGCAGTTCTTC. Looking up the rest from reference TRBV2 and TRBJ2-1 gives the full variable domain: EPEVTQTPSHQVTQMGQEVILRCVPISNHLYFYWYRQILGQKVEFLVSFYNNEISEKSEIFDDQFSVERPDGSNFTLKIRSTKLEDSAMYFCASNSPGQGRYEQFFGPGTRLTVL.

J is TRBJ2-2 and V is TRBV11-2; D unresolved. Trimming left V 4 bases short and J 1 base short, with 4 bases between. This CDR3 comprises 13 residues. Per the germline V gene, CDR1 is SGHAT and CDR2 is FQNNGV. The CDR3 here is CASSSGNTGELFF. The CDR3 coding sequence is TGTGCCAGCAGCTCAGGGAACACCGGGGAGCTGTTTTTT.

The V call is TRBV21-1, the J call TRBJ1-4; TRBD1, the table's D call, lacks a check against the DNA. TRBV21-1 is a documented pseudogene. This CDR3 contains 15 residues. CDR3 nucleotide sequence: TGTGCCAGCAGCAACCAGACAGGGAAAAATGAAAAACTGTTTTTT. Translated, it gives CASSNQTGKNEKLFF.

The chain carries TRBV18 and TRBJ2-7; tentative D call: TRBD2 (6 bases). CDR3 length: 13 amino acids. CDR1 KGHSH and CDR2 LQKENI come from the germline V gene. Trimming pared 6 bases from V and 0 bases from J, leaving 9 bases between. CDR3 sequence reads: CASSGGSSYEQYF. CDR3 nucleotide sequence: TGTGCCAGCTCCGGGGGAAGCTCCTACGAGCAGTACTTC.

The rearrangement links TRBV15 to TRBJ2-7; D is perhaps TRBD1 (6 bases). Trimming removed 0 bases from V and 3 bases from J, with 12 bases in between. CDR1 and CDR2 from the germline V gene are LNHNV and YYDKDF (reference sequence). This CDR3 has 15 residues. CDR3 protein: CATSREQDSYYEQYF. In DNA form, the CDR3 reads TGTGCCACCAGCAGAGAACAGGACAGTTACTACGAGCAGTACTTC.

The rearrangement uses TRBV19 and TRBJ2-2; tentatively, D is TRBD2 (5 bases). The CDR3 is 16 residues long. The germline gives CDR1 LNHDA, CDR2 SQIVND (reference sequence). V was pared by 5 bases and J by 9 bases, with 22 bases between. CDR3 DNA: TGTGCCAGTAGTTCCTTCCCCTTCGCACTAGGCAGGGAGCTGTTTTTT. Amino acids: CASSSFPFALGRELFF.

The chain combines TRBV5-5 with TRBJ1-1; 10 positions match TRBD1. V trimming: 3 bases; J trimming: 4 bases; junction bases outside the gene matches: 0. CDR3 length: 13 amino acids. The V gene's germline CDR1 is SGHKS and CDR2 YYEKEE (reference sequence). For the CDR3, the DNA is TGTGCCAGCAGCTGGACAGGGGGCACTGAAGCTTTCTTT. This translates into CASSWTGGTEAFF. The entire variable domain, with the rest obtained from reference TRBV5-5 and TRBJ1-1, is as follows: DAGVTQSPTHLIKTRGQQVTLRCSPISGHKSVSWYQQVLGQGPQFIFQYYEKEERGRGNFPDRFSARQFPNYSSELNVNALLLGDSALYLCASSWTGGTEAFFGQGTRLTVV.

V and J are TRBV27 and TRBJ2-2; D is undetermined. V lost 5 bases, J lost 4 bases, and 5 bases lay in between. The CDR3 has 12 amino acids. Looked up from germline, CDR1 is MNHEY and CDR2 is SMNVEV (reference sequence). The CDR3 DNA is TGTGCCAGCAGTCACGGCACCGGGGAGCTGTTTTTT. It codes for CASSHGTGELFF.

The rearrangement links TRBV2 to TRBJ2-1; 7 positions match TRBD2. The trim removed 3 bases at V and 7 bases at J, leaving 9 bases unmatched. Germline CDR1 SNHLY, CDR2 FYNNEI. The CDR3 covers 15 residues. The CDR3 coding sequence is TGTGCCAGCAGTGATCGTCTAGCGGACTGGAATGAGCAGTTCTTC. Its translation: CASSDRLADWNEQFF. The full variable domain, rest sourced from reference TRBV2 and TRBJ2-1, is EPEVTQTPSHQVTQMGQEVILRCVPISNHLYFYWYRQILGQKVEFLVSFYNNEISEKSEIFDDQFSVERPDGSNFTLKIRSTKLEDSAMYFCASSDRLADWNEQFFGPGTRLTVL.

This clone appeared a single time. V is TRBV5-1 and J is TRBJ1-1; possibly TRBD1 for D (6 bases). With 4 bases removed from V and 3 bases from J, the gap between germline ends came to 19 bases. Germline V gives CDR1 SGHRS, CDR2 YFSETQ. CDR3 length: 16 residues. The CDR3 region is CASSPDAGGADTEAFF. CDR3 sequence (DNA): TGCGCCAGCAGCCCCGACGCCGGGGGGGCAGACACTGAAGCTTTCTTT.

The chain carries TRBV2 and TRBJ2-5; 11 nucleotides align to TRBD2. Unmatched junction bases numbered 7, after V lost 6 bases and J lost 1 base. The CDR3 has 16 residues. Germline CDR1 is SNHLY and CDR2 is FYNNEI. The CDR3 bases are TGTGCCAGCAGGTCAATAGCGGGAGGGTCCCAAGAGACCCAGTACTTC. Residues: CASRSIAGGSQETQYF.

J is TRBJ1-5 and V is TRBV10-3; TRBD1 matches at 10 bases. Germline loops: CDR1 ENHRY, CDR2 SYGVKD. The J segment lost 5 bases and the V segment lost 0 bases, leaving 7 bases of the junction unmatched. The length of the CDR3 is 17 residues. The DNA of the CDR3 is TGTGCCATCAGTGAGTCCTGGGCTGACAGGGGGCATCAGCCCCAGCATTTT. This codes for CAISESWADRGHQPQHF.

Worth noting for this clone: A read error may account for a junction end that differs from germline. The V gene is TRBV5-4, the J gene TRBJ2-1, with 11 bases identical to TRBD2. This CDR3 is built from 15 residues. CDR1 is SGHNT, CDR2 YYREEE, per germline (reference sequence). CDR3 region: CAGSYGTSGSNEQFF. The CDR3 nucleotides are TGTGCCGGCAGTTATGGGACTAGCGGATCCAATGAGCAGTTCTTC.